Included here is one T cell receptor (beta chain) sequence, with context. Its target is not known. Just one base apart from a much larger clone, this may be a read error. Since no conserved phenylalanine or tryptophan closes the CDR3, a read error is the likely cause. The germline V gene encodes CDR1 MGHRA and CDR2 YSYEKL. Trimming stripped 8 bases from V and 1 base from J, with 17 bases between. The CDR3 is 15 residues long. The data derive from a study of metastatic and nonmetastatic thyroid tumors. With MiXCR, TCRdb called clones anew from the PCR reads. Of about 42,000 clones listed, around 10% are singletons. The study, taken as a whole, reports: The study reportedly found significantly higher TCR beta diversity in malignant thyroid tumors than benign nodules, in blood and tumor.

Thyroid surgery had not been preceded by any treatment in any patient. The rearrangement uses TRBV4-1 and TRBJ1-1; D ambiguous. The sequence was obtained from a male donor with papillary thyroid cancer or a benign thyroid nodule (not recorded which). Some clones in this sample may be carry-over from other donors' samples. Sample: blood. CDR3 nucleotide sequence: TGCGCCAGCCTTGGTAGGATAGCCCAGAACACTGAAGCTTTCCTT. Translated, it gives CASLGRIAQNTEAFL.